Below, one T cell receptor (beta chain) is given with its context. The CDR3 spans 14 residues. Per the germline V gene, CDR1 is MGHDK and CDR2 is SYGVNS. V was cut by 2 bases and J by 4 bases, with 11 bases left in between. This entry comes from a study of blood T cell repertoires in COVID-19. In the study overall: Material from acute and convalescent COVID-19 was sourced from the United States, Italy and Spain. PBMCs, B-cell-depleted T cells, or T cells provided the cDNA or gDNA that made up the material.

Study processing details: Reference gene primer amplification gave nucleated cell count estimates. Assay: immunoSEQ multiplex PCR; the TCRdb copy retains only in-frame clones and omits some. D and trimming were read from the DNA, whereas the V and J calls and clone size are those reported in that table. The profile shows about 210,000 clones, 65% to 85% of them singletons. This receptor was identified in a human donor in a cohort sampled during active COVID-19. V usage is TRBV25-1 and J usage is TRBJ1-1; D ambiguous. What was sequenced was peripheral blood. In nucleotides, the CDR3 is TGTGCCAGCAGTGAAGAAGGAGTCACCACTGAAGCTTTCTTT. This encodes CASSEEGVTTEAFF. The entire variable domain, with the rest obtained from reference TRBV25-1 and TRBJ1-1, is as follows: EADIYQTPRYLVIGTGKKITLECSQTMGHDKMYWYQQDPGMELHLIHYSYGVNSTEKGDLSSESTVSRIRTEHFPLTLESARPSHTSQYLCASSEEGVTTEAFFGQGTRLTVV.